This paragraph reports one T cell receptor (beta chain). Its antigen is unidentified. TCRdb's table, derived via immunoSEQ multiplex PCR, lists solely in-frame clones and lacks some. Among a few hundred thousand clones listed, around 88% were seen once. The data were taken from a study of cytomegalovirus exposure and HLA in healthy donors. Points from the study as a whole: Specificity for CMV antigens was confirmed in vitro for a few of the CMV-associated chains.

The material sequenced was PBMCs. This TCR was recovered from a woman between 18 and 30 years old in good health and CMV-seronegative.

The CDR3 DNA reads as TGTGCCAGCAGCTTGGGACAGAGGTACGAGCAGTACTTC. This translates into CASSLGQRYEQYF. The V gene is TRBV5-6, the J gene TRBJ2-7; TRBD1 might be the D (5 bases). V dropped 0 bases and J dropped 4 bases, with 8 bases sitting between them. The CDR3 sequence is 13 residues long. Germline V gene data show CDR1 as SGHDT and CDR2 as YYEEEE.